The 9 T cell receptor beta chains presented below share a single source sample, sequenced in a study of control samples from healthy donors and cancer patients. The data were produced by immunoSEQ multiplex PCR, yet TCRdb's version contains in-frame clones alone and is incomplete. The table records some 130,000 clones, about 93% of them present only once. The sequenced sample consisted of blood. All receptors derive from a man aged 18 to 29 in good health.

The chain joins TRBV19 to TRBJ1-5; possibly TRBD1 for D (5 bases). Per the germline V gene, CDR1 is LNHDA and CDR2 is SQIVND (reference sequence). The length of the CDR3 is 14 residues. Trimming removed 1 base at V and 6 bases at J, with 10 bases between. The CDR3 DNA reads TGTGCCAGTAGTATAGGAGGGGCCAGTCAGCCCCAGCATTTT. Protein sequence: CASSIGGASQPQHF.

The chain is built from TRBV13 and TRBJ1-1; the D gene is possibly TRBD1 (5 bases). The CDR3 is 14 amino acids. The germline CDR1 and CDR2 sequences are PRHDT and FYEKMQ (reference sequence). With 5 bases removed from V and 0 bases from J, the gap between germline ends came to 10 bases. The CDR3 loop reads CASSLRQMNTEAFF. The CDR3 coding sequence is TGTGCCAGCAGCCTTCGACAGATGAACACTGAAGCTTTCTTT.

This clone was picked up a small number of times. The chain employs TRBV2 and TRBJ1-6; no definite D call. Trimming took off 4 bases at V and 5 bases at J, with 6 bases between the two ends. CDR3 size: 13 residues. CDR1 and CDR2 from the germline V gene are SNHLY and FYNNEI. The CDR3 is CASSGSDNSPLHF. CDR3 nucleotides: TGTGCCAGCAGTGGGTCAGATAATTCACCCCTCCACTTT.

This chain uses TRBV7-9 with TRBJ2-6, with D possibly being TRBD1 or TRBD2 (5 bases each). The germline V and J ends were trimmed by 5 bases and 1 base, with 12 bases remaining between them. CDR1 and CDR2 (germline): SEHNR, FQNEAQ (reference sequence). The CDR3 is 16 residues long. CDR3 in amino acids: CASSLTRGSGANVLTF. CDR3 DNA: TGTGCCAGCAGCCTAACTAGGGGTTCTGGGGCCAACGTCCTGACTTTC.

The chain employs TRBV25-1 and TRBJ2-2; 9 bases align to TRBD2. J gave up 1 base and V 5 bases, and 2 bases lay outside the gene matches. CDR1 is MGHDK, CDR2 SYGVNS, per germline. This CDR3 is built from 15 residues. CDR3 nucleotide sequence: TGTGCCAGCAGTCGAGCGGGAGGGAACACCGGGGAGCTGTTTTTT. This codes for CASSRAGGNTGELFF. Combining the CDR3 with reference TRBV25-1 and TRBJ2-2 gives the whole variable domain EADIYQTPRYLVIGTGKKITLECSQTMGHDKMYWYQQDPGMELHLIHYSYGVNSTEKGDLSSESTVSRIRTEHFPLTLESARPSHTSQYLCASSRAGGNTGELFFGEGSRLTVL.

The V call is TRBV12-3 or TRBV12-4, the J call TRBJ2-1, with D maybe TRBD1 (6 bases). V gave up 5 bases and J gave up 5 bases, with 10 bases separating them. The CDR3 length is 13 residues. CDR3 loop: CASSVGQNNEQFF. The CDR3 DNA is TGTGCCAGCAGTGTCGGACAGAACAATGAGCAGTTCTTC.

The V call is TRBV12-3 or TRBV12-4, the J call TRBJ1-1; no definite D call. There are 13 residues in the CDR3. The V end was cut by 7 bases, the J end by 0 bases, with 9 bases between. CDR3 sequence (DNA): TGTGCCAGCACCCTGGGCATGAACACTGAAGCTTTCTTT. Translation: CASTLGMNTEAFF.

The V and J genes are TRBV7-9 and TRBJ1-5; D is undetermined. The CDR3 runs to 13 residues. Germline values: CDR1 SEHNR, CDR2 FQNEAQ (reference sequence). V was pared by 1 base and J by 4 bases, with 5 bases between. The CDR3 protein is CASSLERNQPQHF. CDR3 DNA sequence: TGTGCCAGCAGCTTAGAGAGGAATCAGCCCCAGCATTTT.

V and J are TRBV5-1 and TRBJ2-5, with TRBD2 matching over 8 bases. The CDR3 extends over 15 amino acids. Germline V CDR1 and CDR2: SGHRS, YFSETQ. After removal of 9 bases from V and 3 bases from J, the junction contained 13 bases not matched to a gene. The CDR3 DNA reads TGCGCCACCTTCGAGGTCCCGGGACTAGAAGAGACCCAGTACTTC. It specifies CATFEVPGLEETQYF.